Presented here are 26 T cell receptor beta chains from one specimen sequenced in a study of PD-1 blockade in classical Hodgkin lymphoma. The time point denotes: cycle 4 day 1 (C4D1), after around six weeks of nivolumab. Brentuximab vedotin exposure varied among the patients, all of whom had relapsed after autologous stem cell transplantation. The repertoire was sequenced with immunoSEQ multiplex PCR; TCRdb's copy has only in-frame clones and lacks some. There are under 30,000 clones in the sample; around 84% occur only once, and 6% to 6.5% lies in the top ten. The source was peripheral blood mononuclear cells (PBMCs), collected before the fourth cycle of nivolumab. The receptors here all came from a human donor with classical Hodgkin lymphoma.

CDR3 loop: CASRLVNTEAFF. CDR3 nucleotides: TGTGCCAGCAGACTGGTTAACACTGAAGCTTTCTTT. This sequence joins TRBV6-1 and TRBJ1-1; D ambiguous. V was shortened by 6 bases and J by 2 bases, with 7 bases between the two germline ends. CDR1 is MNHNS and CDR2 is SASEGT in the germline V gene. The CDR3 loop spans 12 amino acids.

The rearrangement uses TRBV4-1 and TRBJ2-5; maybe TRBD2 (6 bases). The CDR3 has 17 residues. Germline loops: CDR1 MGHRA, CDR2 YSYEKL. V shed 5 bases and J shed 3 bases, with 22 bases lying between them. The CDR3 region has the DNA TGCGCCAGCAGCTATCGATCTGGACCGCCGGGGGAAGAGACCCAGTACTTC. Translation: CASSYRSGPPGEETQYF.

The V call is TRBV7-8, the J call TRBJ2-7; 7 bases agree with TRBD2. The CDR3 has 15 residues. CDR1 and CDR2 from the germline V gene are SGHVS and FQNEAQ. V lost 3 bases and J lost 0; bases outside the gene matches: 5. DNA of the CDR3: TGTGCCAGCAGCTTCCGGGAGGTTCGCTCCTACGAGCAGTACTTC. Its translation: CASSFREVRSYEQYF.

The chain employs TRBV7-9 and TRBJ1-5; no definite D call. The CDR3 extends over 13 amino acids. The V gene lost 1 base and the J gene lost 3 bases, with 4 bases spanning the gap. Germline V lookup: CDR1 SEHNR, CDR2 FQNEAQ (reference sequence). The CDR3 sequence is CASSLGPNQPQHF. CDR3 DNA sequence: TGTGCCAGCAGCTTAGGTCCCAATCAGCCCCAGCATTTT.

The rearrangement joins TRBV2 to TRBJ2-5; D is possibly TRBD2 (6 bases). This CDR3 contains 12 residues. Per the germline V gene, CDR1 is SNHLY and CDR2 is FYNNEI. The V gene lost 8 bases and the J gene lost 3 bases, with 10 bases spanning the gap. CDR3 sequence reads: CASVEREETQYF. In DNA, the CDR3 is TGTGCCAGCGTGGAGCGGGAAGAGACCCAGTACTTC.

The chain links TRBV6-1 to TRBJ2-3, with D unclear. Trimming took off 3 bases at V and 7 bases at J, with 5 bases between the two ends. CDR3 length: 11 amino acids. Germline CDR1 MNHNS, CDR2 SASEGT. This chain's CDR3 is CASSDWNTQYF. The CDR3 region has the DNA TGTGCCAGCAGTGATTGGAATACGCAGTATTTT.

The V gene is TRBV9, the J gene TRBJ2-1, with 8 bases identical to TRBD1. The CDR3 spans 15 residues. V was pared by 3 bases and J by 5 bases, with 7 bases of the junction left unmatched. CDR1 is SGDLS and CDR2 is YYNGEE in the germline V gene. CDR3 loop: CASSAGGALHNEQFF. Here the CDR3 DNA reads TGTGCCAGCAGCGCAGGGGGCGCGCTCCACAATGAGCAGTTCTTC.

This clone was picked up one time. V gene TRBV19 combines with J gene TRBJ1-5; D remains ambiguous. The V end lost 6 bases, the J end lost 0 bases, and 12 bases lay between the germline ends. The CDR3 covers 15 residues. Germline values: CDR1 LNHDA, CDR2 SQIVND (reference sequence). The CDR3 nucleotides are TGTGCCAGTAGGTCTGGAAACTTTAGCAATCAGCCCCAGCATTTT. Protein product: CASRSGNFSNQPQHF.

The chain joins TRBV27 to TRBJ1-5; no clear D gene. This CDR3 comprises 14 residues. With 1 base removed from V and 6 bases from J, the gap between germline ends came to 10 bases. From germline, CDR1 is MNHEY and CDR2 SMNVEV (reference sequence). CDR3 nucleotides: TGTGCCAGCAGTTTATTAGTAGTCCCTCAGCCCCAGCATTTT. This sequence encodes CASSLLVVPQPQHF.

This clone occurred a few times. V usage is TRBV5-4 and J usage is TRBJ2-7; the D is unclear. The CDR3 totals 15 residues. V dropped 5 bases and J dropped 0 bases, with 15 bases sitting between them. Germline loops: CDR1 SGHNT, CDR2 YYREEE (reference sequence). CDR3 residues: CASSSPGLSSYEQYF. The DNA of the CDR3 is TGTGCCAGCAGTTCCCCCGGGCTAAGCTCCTACGAGCAGTACTTC.

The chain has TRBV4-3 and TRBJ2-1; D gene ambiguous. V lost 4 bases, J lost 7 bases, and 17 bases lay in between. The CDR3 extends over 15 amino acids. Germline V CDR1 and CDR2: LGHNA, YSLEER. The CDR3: CASSLGRYLGNEQFF. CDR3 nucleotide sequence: TGCGCCAGCAGCCTTGGACGGTACTTGGGGAATGAGCAGTTCTTC.

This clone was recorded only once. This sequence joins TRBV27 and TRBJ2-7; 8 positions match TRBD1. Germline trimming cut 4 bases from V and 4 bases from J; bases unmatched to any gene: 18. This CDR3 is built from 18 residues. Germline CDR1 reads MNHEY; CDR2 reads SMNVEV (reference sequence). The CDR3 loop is CASSSSGTGSEWGYEQYF. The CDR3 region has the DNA TGTGCCAGCAGTTCCTCCGGGACAGGTTCCGAGTGGGGATACGAGCAGTACTTC.

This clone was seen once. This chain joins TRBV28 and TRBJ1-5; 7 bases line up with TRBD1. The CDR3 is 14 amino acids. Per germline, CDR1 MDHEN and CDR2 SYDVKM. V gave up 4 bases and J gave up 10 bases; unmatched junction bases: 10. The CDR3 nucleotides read TGTGCCAGCAGTTCCCGACAGGGAAAAAGCCCCCAGCATTTT. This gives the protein CASSSRQGKSPQHF. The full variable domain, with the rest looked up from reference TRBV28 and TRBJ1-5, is DVKVTQSSRYLVKRTGEKVFLECVQDMDHENMFWYRQDPGLGLRLIYFSYDVKMKEKGDIPEGYSVSREKKERFSLILESASTNQTSMYLCASSSRQGKSPQHFGDGTRLSIL.

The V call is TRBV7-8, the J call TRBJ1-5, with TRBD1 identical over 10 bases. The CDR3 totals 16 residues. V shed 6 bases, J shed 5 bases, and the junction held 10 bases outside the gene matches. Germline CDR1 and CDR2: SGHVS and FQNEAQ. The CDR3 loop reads CASSSYPGQGYQPQHF. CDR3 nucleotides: TGTGCCAGCAGTTCTTATCCGGGACAGGGGTATCAGCCCCAGCATTTT. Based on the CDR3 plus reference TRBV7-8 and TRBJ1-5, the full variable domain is GAGVSQSPRYKVAKRGQDVALRCDPISGHVSLFWYQQALGQGPEFLTYFQNEAQLDKSGLPSDRFFAERPEGSVSTLKIQRTQQEDSAVYLCASSSYPGQGYQPQHFGDGTRLSIL.

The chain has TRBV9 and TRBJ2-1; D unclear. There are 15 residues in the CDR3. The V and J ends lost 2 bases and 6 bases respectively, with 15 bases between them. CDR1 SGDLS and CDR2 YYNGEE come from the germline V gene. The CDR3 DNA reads TGTGCCAGCAGCGTCGAGTGGCCAAACACCAATGAGCAGTTCTTC. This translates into CASSVEWPNTNEQFF.

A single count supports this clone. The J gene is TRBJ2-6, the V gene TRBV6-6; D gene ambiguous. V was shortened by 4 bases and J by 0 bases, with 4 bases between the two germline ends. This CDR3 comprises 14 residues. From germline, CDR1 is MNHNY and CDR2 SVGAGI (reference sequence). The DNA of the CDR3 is TGTGCCAGCAGTTGGGACTCTGGGGCCAACGTCCTGACTTTC. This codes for CASSWDSGANVLTF.

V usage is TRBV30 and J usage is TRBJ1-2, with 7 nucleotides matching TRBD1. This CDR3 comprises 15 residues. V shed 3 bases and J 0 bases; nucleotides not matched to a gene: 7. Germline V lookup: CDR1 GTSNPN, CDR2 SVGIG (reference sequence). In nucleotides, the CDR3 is TGTGCCTGGAGGGACACAGGGGAAGCTAACTATGGCTACACCTTC. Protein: CAWRDTGEANYGYTF.

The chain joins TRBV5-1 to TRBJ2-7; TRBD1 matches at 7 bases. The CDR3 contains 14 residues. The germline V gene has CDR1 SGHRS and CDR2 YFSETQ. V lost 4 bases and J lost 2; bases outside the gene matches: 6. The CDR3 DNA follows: TGCGCCAGCAGCACGGGACAGTTGGCCTACGAGCAGTACTTC. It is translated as CASSTGQLAYEQYF. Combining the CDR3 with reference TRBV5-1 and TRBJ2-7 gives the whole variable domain KAGVTQTPRYLIKTRGQQVTLSCSPISGHRSVSWYQQTPGQGLQFLFEYFSETQRNKGNFPGRFSGRQFSNSRSEMNVSTLELGDSALYLCASSTGQLAYEQYFGPGTRLTVT.

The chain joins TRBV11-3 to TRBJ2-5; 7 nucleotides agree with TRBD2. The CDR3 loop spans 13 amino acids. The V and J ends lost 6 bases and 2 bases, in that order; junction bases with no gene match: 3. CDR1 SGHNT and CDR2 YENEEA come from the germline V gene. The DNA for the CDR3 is TGTGCCAGCAGTTTGGGACTACAAGAGACCCAGTACTTC. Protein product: CASSLGLQETQYF.

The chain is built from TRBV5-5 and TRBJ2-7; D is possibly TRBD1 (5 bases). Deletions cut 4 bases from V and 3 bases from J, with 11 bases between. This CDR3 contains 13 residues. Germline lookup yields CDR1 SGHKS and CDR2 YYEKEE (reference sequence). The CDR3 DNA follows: TGTGCCAGCAGCCCCCGACAGTACTACGAGCAGTACTTC. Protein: CASSPRQYYEQYF.

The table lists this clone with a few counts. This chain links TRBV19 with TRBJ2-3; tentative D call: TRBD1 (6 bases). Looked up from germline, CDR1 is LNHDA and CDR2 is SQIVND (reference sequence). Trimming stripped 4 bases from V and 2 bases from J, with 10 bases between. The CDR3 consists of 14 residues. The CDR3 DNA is TGTGCCAGTAGTACGACAGGTACCACAGATACGCAGTATTTT. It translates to CASSTTGTTDTQYF. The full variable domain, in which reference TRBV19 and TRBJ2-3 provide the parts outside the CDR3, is DGGITQSPKYLFRKEGQNVTLSCEQNLNHDAMYWYRQDPGQGLRLIYYSQIVNDFQKGDIAEGYSVSREKKESFPLTVTSAQKNPTAFYLCASSTTGTTDTQYFGPGTRLTVL.

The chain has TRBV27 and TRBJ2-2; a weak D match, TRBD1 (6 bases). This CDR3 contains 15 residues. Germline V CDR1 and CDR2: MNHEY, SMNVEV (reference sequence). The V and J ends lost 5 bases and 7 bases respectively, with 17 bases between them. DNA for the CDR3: TGTGCCAGCAGTGCCACTCCACAGGGCGGCGGGGAGCTGTTTTTT. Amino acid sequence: CASSATPQGGGELFF.

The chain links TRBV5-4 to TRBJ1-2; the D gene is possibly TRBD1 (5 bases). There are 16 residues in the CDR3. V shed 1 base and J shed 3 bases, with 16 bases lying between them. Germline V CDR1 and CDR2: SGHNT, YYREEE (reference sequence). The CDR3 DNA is TGTGCCAGCAGCTTGCCCCGGGGGGAATCACACTATGGCTACACCTTC. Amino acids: CASSLPRGESHYGYTF.

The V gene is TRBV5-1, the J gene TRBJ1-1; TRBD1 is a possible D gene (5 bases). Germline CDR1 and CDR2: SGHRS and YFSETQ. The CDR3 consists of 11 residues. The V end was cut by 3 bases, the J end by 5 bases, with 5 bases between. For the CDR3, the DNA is TGCGCCAGCAGCTGGGGGACTGAAGCTTTCTTT. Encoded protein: CASSWGTEAFF. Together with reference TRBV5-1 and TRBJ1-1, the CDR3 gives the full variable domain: KAGVTQTPRYLIKTRGQQVTLSCSPISGHRSVSWYQQTPGQGLQFLFEYFSETQRNKGNFPGRFSGRQFSNSRSEMNVSTLELGDSALYLCASSWGTEAFFGQGTRLTVV.

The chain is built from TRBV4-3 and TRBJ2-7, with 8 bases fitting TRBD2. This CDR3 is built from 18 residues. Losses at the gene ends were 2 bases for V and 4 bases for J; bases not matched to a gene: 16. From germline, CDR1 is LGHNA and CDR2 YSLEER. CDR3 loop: CASSQLYNSGTSTYEQYF. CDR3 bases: TGCGCCAGCAGCCAACTATATAACTCCGGGACTAGTACATACGAGCAGTACTTC.

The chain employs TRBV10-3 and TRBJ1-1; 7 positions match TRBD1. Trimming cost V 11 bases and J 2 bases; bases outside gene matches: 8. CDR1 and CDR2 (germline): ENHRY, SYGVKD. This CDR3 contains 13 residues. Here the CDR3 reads CASRTGENTEAFF. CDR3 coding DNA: TGTGCCTCCCGGACAGGTGAAAACACTGAAGCTTTCTTT.